The T cell receptor (beta chain) described here comes from a study of T cells in women clearing cervical HPV infection (dated by TCRdb to 2016 to 2018). Background for the entire study: The cases were 20 to 25 women with histologically confirmed HPV16-related CIN3 or worse, and 2 of these cases were invasive cancers. The approximately 25 controls were women who cleared a single incident HPV16 infection within 12 months without developing precancer or cancer. Case blood was taken at the visit when the lesion was first identified, whereas control blood was taken when infection was no longer detected. For cases, the median interval between lesion detection and blood sampling was about 140 days, with an interquartile range of roughly 80 to 200 days. HLA typing was available for only a few women, so HLA type could not be excluded as a confounder. This exploratory proof-of-principle case-control study, nested within the Guanacaste HPV Natural History Study in Costa Rica, compared TCR repertoires among women with different cervical HPV16 outcomes. Cases were matched to controls by age within five years and by the year the sample was collected. Cases had a median age of almost 35 years compared with roughly 41 for controls, and baseline characteristics showed no significant differences between the groups. The parent cohort enrolled approximately 9,200 women aged 18 or older in Guanacaste, Costa Rica, during about 1992 to 1995 and followed them for more than 6 years. Five blinded duplicates per group were added as quality controls, so that 60 or so samples were obtained: some 50 participants and 10 replicates. Overall study results and their limits: Cases were distinguished from controls with an estimated AUC of 0.65 to 0.85 by random forest classifiers combining richness and V gene abundances. Because of the cross-sectional design, the study could not determine whether the associations came before infection or resulted from infection, and neither effector/memory subsets nor HPV-specific T cells were isolated. T-cell numbers per sample were unknown, so richness differences could reflect varying T-cell content rather than repertoire biology. Lower TRBV6-7 relative abundance was observed in cases than in controls (roughly 0.11% versus 0.16%; Bonferroni P = 0.0008). Across sequencing depths, CIN3+ cases showed significantly higher TCR repertoire richness than controls, but evenness did not differ between the groups.

Comments on this clone: Its antigen remains undetermined. The read is 3 residues too short to cover the CDR3 end, so that end is filled in from the germline J gene.

TCR beta CDR3 regions were amplified by multiplex PCR from an average of roughly 1,300 ng genomic DNA per sample using the immunoSEQ assay. To correct primer bias, the assay used a complete synthetic TCR repertoire to set an amplification baseline. The amplicons were sequenced using the Illumina platform. The paper's data handling went like this. Sequences were error-corrected by clustering with frequency ratios and a modified nearest-neighbor algorithm, then analyzed in the immunoSEQ Analyzer with IMGT gene definitions. At each rarefaction depth, TCR richness and evenness were averaged over 20 rarefaction repeats, and samples with fewer sequences than the depth were excluded. V, D and J gene relative abundances were compared between groups with Wilcoxon rank sum tests, applying FDR correction. For the blinded duplicates, the intraclass correlation was about 96% for TCR richness and averaged around 81% across roughly 69 gene segments. Imported from immuneACCESS, the table was reduced by TCRdb to in-frame sequences with V and J called. These copies leave out some clones; in studies compared against another copy, an unresolved V gene accounts for under half, and the cause of the remainder is not known. V, J and clone size were drawn from that table, and D and trimming were deduced from the DNA. The sample's clone listing holds tens of thousands of clones. The top ten clonotypes cover approximately 5% of the sample.

The germline V gene (reference sequence) sets CDR1 to LNHDA and CDR2 to SQIVND. Measured from the cysteine to the phenylalanine, the CDR3 is 17 residues long. The 42 bases shown cover part of the CDR3, and their frame starts at base 1. Every participant had a single incident cervical HPV16 infection, and prevalent HPV16 infections were excluded. Cervical HPV DNA was detected with MY09/MY11 PCR, and genotyping was done by dot-blot hybridization. About 15 mL of heparinized blood were centrifuged, and the buffy coat was aliquoted, frozen at -30°C, then stored at -80°C. QIAGEN kits were used to extract genomic DNA from the buffy coat specimens.

Sequenced material: blood buffy coat. The rearrangement joined TRBV19 to TRBJ1-2, and TRBD1 may be the D gene, going by 5 matching bases. This clonotype originated in a woman aged 18 to 69 with a cervical HPV16 infection that either progressed to CIN3+ or cleared (not recorded which). Partial CDR3 DNA: TGTGCCAGTAGCCTAGGACTAGCGGGGGGGAGGGCAGATACC. Its protein reads: CASSLGLAGGRADT. The full-length CDR3 reads as CASSLGLAGGRADTYTF. The variable domain in full, with residues beyond the CDR3 obtained from the reference TRBV19 and TRBJ1-2 genes, is DGGITQSPKYLFRKEGQNVTLSCEQNLNHDAMYWYRQDPGQGLRLIYYSQIVNDFQKGDIAEGYSVSREKKESFPLTVTSAQKNPTAFYLCASSLGLAGGRADTYTFGSGTRLTVV.